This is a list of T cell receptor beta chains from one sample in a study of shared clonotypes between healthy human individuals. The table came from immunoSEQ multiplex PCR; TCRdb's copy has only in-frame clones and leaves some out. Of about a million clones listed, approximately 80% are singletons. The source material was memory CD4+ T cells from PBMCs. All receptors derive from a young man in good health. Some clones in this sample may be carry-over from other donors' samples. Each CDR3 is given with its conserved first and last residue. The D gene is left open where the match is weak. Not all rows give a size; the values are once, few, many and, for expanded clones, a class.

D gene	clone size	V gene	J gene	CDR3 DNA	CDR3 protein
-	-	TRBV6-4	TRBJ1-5	TGTGCCAGCAGTGACTCTAATGGTCCCCAGCATTTT	CASSDSNGPQHF
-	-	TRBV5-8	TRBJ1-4	TGTGCCAGCAGCCGAGGATACCGGTCGGGGATCACTAATGAAAAACTGTTTTTT	CASSRGYRSGITNEKLFF
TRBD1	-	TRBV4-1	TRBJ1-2	TGCGCCAGCAGCCGAGAGGGACAGATCTATGGCTACACCTTC	CASSREGQIYGYTF
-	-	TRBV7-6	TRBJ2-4	TGTGCCAGCAGCTTAGTCCCGGCTGGGCCCAAAAACATTCAGTACTTC	CASSLVPAGPKNIQYF
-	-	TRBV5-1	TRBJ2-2	TGCGCCAGCAGCTTTTCCGGGACCGCTAACACCGGGGAGCTGTTTTTT	CASSFSGTANTGELFF
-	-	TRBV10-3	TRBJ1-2	TGTGCCATCAGTGAGTCGATAGGGGATTTATATGGCTACACCTTC	CAISESIGDLYGYTF
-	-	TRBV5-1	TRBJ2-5	TGCGCCAGCAGCCTGACAGTACAAGAGACCCAGTACTTC	CASSLTVQETQYF
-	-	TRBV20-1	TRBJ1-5	TGCAGCCCACGGTCCCCCTTAGCCCAGCATTTT	CSPRSPLAQHF
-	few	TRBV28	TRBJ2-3	TGTGCCAGCAAAATAGCGACTAGCACAGATACGCAGTATTTT	CASKIATSTDTQYF
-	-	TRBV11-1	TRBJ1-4	TGTGCCAGCAGCGCCTCGGACTCTCGAATCGAAAAACTGTTTTTT	CASSASDSRIEKLFF
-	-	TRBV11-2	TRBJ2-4	TGTGCCAGCAGCCCGACTAGGGGAAACATTCAGTACTTC	CASSPTRGNIQYF
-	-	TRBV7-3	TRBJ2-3	TGTGCCAGCAGCCCAAGGCCGTTCAGCACAGATACGCAGTATTTT	CASSPRPFSTDTQYF
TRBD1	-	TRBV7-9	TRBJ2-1	TGTGCCAGCAGCCCCAAGGGGGCCCTATACAATGAGCAGTTCTTC	CASSPKGALYNEQFF
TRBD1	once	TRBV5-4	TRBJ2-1	TGTGCCAGCAGCCCTCCCCGGACAGGTCACTACAATGAGCAGTTCTTC	CASSPPRTGHYNEQFF
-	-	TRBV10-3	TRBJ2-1	TGTGCCATCAGTGAAACCTACAATGAGCAGTTCTTC	CAISETYNEQFF
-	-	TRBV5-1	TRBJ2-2	TGCGCCAGCAGCTTGGGGGGAGAAGGGGAGCTGTTTTTT	CASSLGGEGELFF
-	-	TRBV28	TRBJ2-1	TGTGCCAGCGGGGGTGGGGGAACGTACAATGAGCAGTTCTTC	CASGGGGTYNEQFF
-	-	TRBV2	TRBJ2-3	TGTGCCAGCAGCGTCGGGCGATCAGATACGCAGTATTTT	CASSVGRSDTQYF
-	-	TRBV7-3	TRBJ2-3	TGTGCCAGCAGCTTAAGCGGGATGGGGGCAGATACGCAGTATTTT	CASSLSGMGADTQYF
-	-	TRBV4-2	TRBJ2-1	TGTGCCAGCAGCCCGGAGGAACTAGAGACAAACAATGAGCAGTTCTTC	CASSPEELETNNEQFF
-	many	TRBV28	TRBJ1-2	TGTGCCAGCAGTTTGGCCCCAGGGGACTATGGCTACACCTTC	CASSLAPGDYGYTF
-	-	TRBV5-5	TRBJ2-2	TGTGCCAGCAGCTTAACCTCCCTTAACACCGGGGAGCTGTTTTTT	CASSLTSLNTGELFF
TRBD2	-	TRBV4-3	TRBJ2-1	TGCGCCAGCAGCCAAGGTCTAGCGGGCCGGGATGAGCAGTTCTTC	CASSQGLAGRDEQFF
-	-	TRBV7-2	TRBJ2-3	TGTGCCAGCAGCTTAGGTAGGGCAGATACGCAGTATTTT	CASSLGRADTQYF
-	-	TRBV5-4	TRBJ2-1	TGTGCCAGCAGCCCCCAGGGGGCGGGAGTCTACAATGAGCAGTTCTTC	CASSPQGAGVYNEQFF
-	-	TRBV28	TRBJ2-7	TGTGCCAGCAGCGTATCCTACGAGCAGTACTTC	CASSVSYEQYF
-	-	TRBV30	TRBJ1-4	TGTGCCTGGAACGGTCGTTGGGGTGGGCGGGCTAATGAAAAACTGTTTTTT	CAWNGRWGGRANEKLFF
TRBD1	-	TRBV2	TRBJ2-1	TGTGCCAGCAGTCCGACAGGGGGTAAGGACAATGAGCAGTTCTTC	CASSPTGGKDNEQFF
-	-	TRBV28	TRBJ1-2	TGTGCCAGCAGTCAATGGATATCAGGTTGGGGCTACACCTTC	CASSQWISGWGYTF
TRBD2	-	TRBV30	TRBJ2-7	TGTGCCTGGAGTCTATATGTAACTAGCGGTTCCTGCGAGCAGTACTTC	CAWSLYVTSGSCEQYF
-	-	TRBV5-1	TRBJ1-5	TGCGCCAGCAGCCTAGACGGGGGGCAGCCCCAGCATTTT	CASSLDGGQPQHF
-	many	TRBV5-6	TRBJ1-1	TGTGCCAGCAGCAGGAGATCAGGGTTATCTGAAGCTTTCTTT	CASSRRSGLSEAFF
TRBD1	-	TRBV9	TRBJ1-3	TGTGCCAGCGGCCGGACAGGGGCGGGAAACACCATATATTTT	CASGRTGAGNTIYF
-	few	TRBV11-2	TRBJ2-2	TGTGCCAGCAGCTTAGATTTCGGGGAGCTGTTTTTT	CASSLDFGELFF
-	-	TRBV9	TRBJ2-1	TGTGCCAGCAGCCCGACTAGTAGCTCCTACAATGAGCAGTTCTTC	CASSPTSSSYNEQFF
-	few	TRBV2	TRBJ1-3	TGTGCCAGCAGTGTTGGGCAGGGTGGAAACACCATATATTTT	CASSVGQGGNTIYF
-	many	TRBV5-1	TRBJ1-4	TGCGCCAGCAGCTTGGCGACCGACGAAAAACTGTTTTTT	CASSLATDEKLFF
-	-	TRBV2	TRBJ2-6	TGTGCCAGCAGTGAAGGTAACTCTGGGGCCAACGTCCTGACTTTC	CASSEGNSGANVLTF
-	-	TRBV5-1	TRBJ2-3	TGCGCCAGCAGCTCCTTAGCGGCTAGCACAGATACGCAGTATTTT	CASSSLAASTDTQYF
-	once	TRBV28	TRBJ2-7	TGTGCCAGCAGTAGCCCCTCGGGGGTGGTCTACGAGCAGTACTTC	CASSSPSGVVYEQYF
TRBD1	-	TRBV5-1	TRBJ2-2	TGCGCCAGCAGCTCCGGGACAGGGAGCGGGGAGCTGTTTTTT	CASSSGTGSGELFF
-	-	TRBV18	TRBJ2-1	TGTGCCAGCTCACCGCGGACAGGGAGGGGAAATGAGCAGTTCTTC	CASSPRTGRGNEQFF
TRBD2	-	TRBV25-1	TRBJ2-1	TGTGCCAGCAGTGAATATACGTCTAGCGGGAAGGATGAGCAGTTCTTC	CASSEYTSSGKDEQFF
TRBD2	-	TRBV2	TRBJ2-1	TGTGCCAGTCGGGGGTCGGCTAGCGGTTCCTACAATGAGCAGTTCTTC	CASRGSASGSYNEQFF
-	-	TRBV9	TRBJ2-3	TGTGCCAGCAGCGTAGACCAGGATAGCACAGATACGCAGTATTTT	CASSVDQDSTDTQYF